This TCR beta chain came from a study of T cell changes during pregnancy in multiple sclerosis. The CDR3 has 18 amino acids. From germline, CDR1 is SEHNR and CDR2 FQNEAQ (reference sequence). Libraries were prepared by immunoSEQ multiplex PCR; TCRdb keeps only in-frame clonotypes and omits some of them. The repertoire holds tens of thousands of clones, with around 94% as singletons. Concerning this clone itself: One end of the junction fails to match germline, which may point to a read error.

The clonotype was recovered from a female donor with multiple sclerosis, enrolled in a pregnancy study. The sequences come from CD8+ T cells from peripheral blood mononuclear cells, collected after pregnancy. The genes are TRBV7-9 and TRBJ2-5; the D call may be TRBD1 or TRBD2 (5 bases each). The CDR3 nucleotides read TGTGTCAGCAGCTTAGCGACCCCCGATTGGAAGGGGCATGAGACCCAGTACTTC. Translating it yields CVSSLATPDWKGHETQYF.